The present entry profiles one T cell receptor (beta chain) with its context. It has no known antigen specificity. Base qualities are not recorded, but no much larger clone differs from it by a single base. From a lookup of the germline V gene (reference sequence), CDR1 and CDR2 are MNHEY and SMNVEV. There are 16 amino acids in the CDR3, from cysteine to phenylalanine inclusive. Of all the DNA, just the CDR3 is kept, 48 bases in frame from base 1. V lost 7 bases and J lost 0 bases; the stretch between them is 13 bases long. These data belong to a study of cytomegalovirus exposure and HLA in healthy donors (dated by TCRdb to the late 2010s). General notes on the study: In an earlier analysis of under 750 of the donors, around 300 Gb of sequence data and approximately 120 million unique TCR beta sequences from 150 million to 200 million T cells were reported. To predict cytomegalovirus infection status, the study brought together high-throughput TCR immunosequencing, statistical association of individual TCRs with disease status, and machine learning. The study was designed to test whether signatures of past pathogen exposure could be identified by cataloging public T cell receptors. Among 300 to 500 genotyped donors of the cohort, an average of around 250,000 unique TCR beta nucleotide sequences was sequenced per donor, of which 15% to 20% were non-productive. Donor age, sex, ethnicity and CMV serostatus were collected together with the repertoire data. In the later analysis, no new phenotypic data were used to find candidate immune exposures; instead, reliance was placed on TCR beta sequences and their occurrence across donors. A later analysis re-examined previously published TCR beta repertoires from just over 650 donors and added high-resolution HLA genotyping to investigate patterns of TCR occurrence. The study used immunosequencing to profile the T cell repertoires of around 600 subjects and linked those repertoires to cytomegalovirus serostatus. An earlier analysis of approximately 640 of the donors applied high-throughput TCR beta sequencing to assess whether each TCR beta V gene segment acted as functional or pseudogenic. In addition to the first cohort of several hundred subjects, a separate validation cohort of approximately 120 different subjects was used. HLA typing covered class I and class II loci at four-digit resolution. The number of typed donors differed by locus: about 629-630 for A, B, C, DRB1 and DQB1; approximately 520 for DQA1; 606 for DPA1; and some 430 for DPB1. Approximately 300 gigabases of sequencing data and approximately 92 million unique TCR sequences made up an early release that covered several hundred HLA-typed donors. Among the roughly 400 genotyped donors, approximately 81% belonged to the genetic ancestry cluster associated with self-reported Caucasian donors. Every repertoire in the discovery cohort had been generated on one and the same sequencing platform. Four or five DR-DQ haplotypes were handled as single units for association and clustering because linkage in the cohort was strong. Genome-wide SNP genotypes for about 60% of the roughly 700 donors were used in a later genetic analysis, which treated that subset as a discovery cohort. What the work shows at the level of the full study, not this receptor alone: Specific HLA alleles were associated with 16,951 TCR beta sequences at a false discovery rate of 0.05 in a later analysis. In a later analysis, HLA-associated TCR beta chains showed more clonal expansion and lower generation probabilities than non-associated chains that were equally common. A later analysis found that most CMV-associated TCR beta chains appeared HLA-restricted, with HLA associations seemingly driven largely by CMV exposure. A later genetic analysis associated a missense DCLRE1C variant with V-gene and J-gene trimming of TCR beta chains, and an independent cohort replicated the association. In a later analysis, TCR association rates were found to vary across HLA loci, with the most associated TCRs seen for DRB1 alleles and the fewest for HLA-C alleles. When HLA alleles, especially DR and DQ, strongly co-occurred, attributing TCR associations to individual alleles was difficult. The cohort was sequenced for TCR beta chains only, and without alpha or paired-chain data the features that could be detected were limited. In both the original and validation cohorts, the classifier was reported to diagnose cytomegalovirus status with high specificity and sensitivity. Most TCR sequences were observed very rarely across donors, whereas some public TCRs were present in many individuals. In an earlier analysis of a few hundred of the donors, most TCR beta V segments were observed in productive rearrangements about 90% or about 30% of the time, broadly matching IMGT annotations. The earlier analysis of approximately 590 of the donors excluded roughly 16 rarely observed V segments, including chromosome 9 orphons, because counts were too low. According to the authors, the approach could potentially be generalized to other disease states and immunological phenotypes. A further reported finding was that TCR beta sequences accurately predicted the HLA-A and HLA-B alleles for most subjects in the first cohort. The sequencing pipeline was judged likely to have produced a cluster of highly shared sequence variants as a technical artifact. Because the 87-base-pair reads could not distinguish some IMGT-functional V segments, including TRBV6-2 and TRBV6-3, those segments were excluded. A later genetic analysis reported fewer N-insertions in productive TCRs among donors in an Asian-associated ancestry cluster than the 666-donor mean. A later analysis reported that several top co-occurrence clusters appeared linked to parvovirus B19, influenza, CMV and Epstein-Barr virus. Because HLA typing was missing for some donors at each locus, association tests included only the typed subset. The study listed approximately 150 TCR beta chains as associated with cytomegalovirus. In vitro tests confirmed that a few of the cytomegalovirus-associated TCR beta chains recognize cytomegalovirus antigens. Correlated functional status among segregating V segments might reflect linkage disequilibrium, but an unknown experimental factor could not be ruled out. The only immune exposure information available for the cohort was CMV serostatus. Sequencing depth was assumed to be roughly uniform across donors in the presence/absence analyses, though that assumption may not hold.

The library was made by the immunoSEQ multiplex PCR assay. The multiplex PCR relied on a mix of 60 forward primers for TCR Vbeta segments and 13 reverse primers for TCR Jbeta segments. The CDR3 region of rearranged TCR beta genes was amplified from genomic DNA with a multiplex PCR assay. Amplified TCR beta libraries were sequenced as 87-base-pair reads on the Illumina HiSeq System. The original methods were these. A later analysis tallied tens of millions of unique TCR beta chains across the 666 repertoires, and about 12 million of those chains were shared by two or more donors. Raw reads were error-corrected and collapsed into unique sequences by a nearest-neighbor algorithm in which closely related sequences were merged to remove PCR and sequencing errors. CDR3 sequences were aligned to IMGT reference sequences to assign V, D and J gene segments. For a sequence to be retained, a match of at least six nucleotides was required to both a V gene segment and a J gene segment. Rearrangements were called productive when the CDR3 lacked stop codons and stayed in frame with V and J; all others were non-productive. Following IMGT convention, CDR3 was defined as the stretch from the second conserved V-encoded cysteine to the conserved J-encoded phenylalanine. The earlier analysis of 587 of the donors excluded any sequence lacking an unambiguous match to a single V gene segment. In an earlier analysis of approximately 560 of the donors, a V segment was called functional when productive rearrangements were above 56.7%, and segregating when the standard deviation between donors exceeded 5%. To diagnose cytomegalovirus status from the catalog of TCR beta chain sequences, a statistical classification framework was built. V and J gene assignment, in a later analysis, came from comparing TCR nucleotide sequences with IMGT/GENE-DB human TR gene sequences. The TCRdist pipeline was used in a later analysis to assign CDR3 sequences and most-parsimonious VDJ recombination scenarios. In a later analysis, each TCR beta chain was defined by its CDR3 amino acid sequence together with its V-gene family, and reads lacking a unique V-gene family were excluded. A later analysis removed roughly 590 highly shared, low-generation-probability nucleotide sequences to deal with suspected cross-contamination and a sequencing artifact. A later analysis calculated a clonal expansion index for each public chain from normalized within-repertoire ranks of inferred template counts. A later analysis computed generation probabilities with a VDJ recombination model fitted to out-of-frame rearrangements, and checked the results against IGoR. In a later analysis, TCR-TCR, TCR-HLA and TCR-CMV co-occurrence was scored with hypergeometric tests, and a repertoire-size bias correction was applied to TCR pairs. In a later analysis, false discovery rates were estimated by permuting HLA or CMV assignments 20 times. A later analysis grouped co-occurring TCRs with DBSCAN, adding TCRdist sequence similarity when clustering within HLA-allele-positive subsets. Repertoires with fewer than 30,000 or more than 120,000 public chains were left out of co-occurrence clustering, as were about 5 repertoires with anomalous nucleotide sharing. TCRdb holds this immuneACCESS table with in-frame rearrangements only. Some clones are missing; in checked studies, unresolved V genes explain under half, and the rest has no known cause. The V and J calls and the clone size are those of that table, but D and trimming were determined from the DNA. Present in this sample are some 180,000 clones, 78% of which were seen just once. In total, the top ten clones hold 2.9% of the sample.

In total, about 650 healthy bone marrow donors made up the cohort. All cohort members were sampled while nominally healthy, although unrecorded immune exposures were likely present. The donor was CMV seronegative and belonged to the group of around 400 seronegative cohort members. Every donor gave a peripheral blood sample, and the peripheral blood mononuclear cells from that sample were used for TCR beta sequencing. Genomic DNA extraction from the blood cell samples was performed with the Qiagen DNeasy Blood Extraction Kit. This clonotype was sampled from a female donor in good health and CMV-seronegative. Sequencing was done on a sample of PBMCs. The chain uses TRBV27 and TRBJ1-6, with TRBD1 as a weak D call on 5 bases. CDR3 loop: CASTRQFHSYNSPLHF. The DNA is as follows: TGTGCCAGCACCCGACAGTTCCACTCCTATAATTCACCCCTCCACTTT.